This T cell receptor (beta chain) derives from a study of blood T cell repertoires in COVID-19. V lost 5 bases and J lost 8, with 7 bases in between. Germline CDR1 reads MNHEY; CDR2 reads SMNVEV (reference sequence). The CDR3 has 12 amino acids. Seattle cases were enrolled at active infection and followed longitudinally. Only in-frame clones appear in the TCRdb table, and some are missing; sequencing was by immunoSEQ multiplex PCR. The sample yields just over 150,000 clones, about 92% seen once. The rearrangement uses TRBV27 and TRBJ1-6; D call uncertain. Sequencing was performed on peripheral blood. The TCR comes from a man under 40 with COVID-19, enrolled during active disease. The CDR3 bases are TGTGCCAGCAGTCCCCTTGATTCACCCCTCCACTTT. As protein: CASSPLDSPLHF.